This T cell receptor beta chain was captured in a study of blood T cell repertoires in COVID-19. About the research overall: COVID-19 samples, acute and convalescent, were from the United States, Italy and Spain. T cells, B-cell-depleted T cells, or PBMCs provided the cDNA or gDNA that served as material.

Original methodology: Reference gene primers were amplified, and this amplification served to estimate nucleated cell counts. Profiled with immunoSEQ multiplex PCR; TCRdb holds only in-frame clones, not every one. D and trimming come from the DNA, and the V and J calls and clone size come from that table. The top ten clones hold roughly 0.83% of a sample with approximately 110,000 clones, 75% to 90% of them seen once. The CDR3 is 14 residues long. Trimming at V came to 4 bases and at J to 2 bases, leaving 5 bases not matched to a gene. Germline CDR1 and CDR2: LGHDT and YNNKEL (reference sequence). This TCR derives from a woman aged 70 to 79 with acute or convalescent COVID-19. The chain couples TRBV3-1 (or the pseudogene TRBV3-2) to TRBJ2-7, with 7 bases aligning to TRBD1. The sample comprised peripheral blood. CDR3 DNA sequence: TGTGCCAGCAGCCCCGGGGACAGACCCTACGAGCAGTACTTC. Its protein product is CASSPGDRPYEQYF.